This T cell receptor beta chain was sequenced in a study of T cell changes during pregnancy in multiple sclerosis. Sequenced by immunoSEQ multiplex PCR; TCRdb stores in-frame clones only, minus some. There are approximately 32,000 clones in the sample; 89% occur only once, and about 4.9% lies in the top ten. This CDR3 contains 15 residues. V gave up 2 bases and J gave up 4 bases, with 12 bases separating them. Germline V gene data show CDR1 as MNHEY and CDR2 as SVGAGI. The sample in question was CD8+ T cells from peripheral blood mononuclear cells, obtained in the first trimester of pregnancy. This sequence joins TRBV6-5 and TRBJ1-5, with D maybe TRBD1 (6 bases). The source is a female donor with multiple sclerosis, enrolled in a pregnancy study. The chain's CDR3 is CASSYGYQGNQPQHF. In DNA form, the CDR3 reads TGTGCCAGCAGTTACGGGTACCAGGGGAATCAGCCCCAGCATTTT.